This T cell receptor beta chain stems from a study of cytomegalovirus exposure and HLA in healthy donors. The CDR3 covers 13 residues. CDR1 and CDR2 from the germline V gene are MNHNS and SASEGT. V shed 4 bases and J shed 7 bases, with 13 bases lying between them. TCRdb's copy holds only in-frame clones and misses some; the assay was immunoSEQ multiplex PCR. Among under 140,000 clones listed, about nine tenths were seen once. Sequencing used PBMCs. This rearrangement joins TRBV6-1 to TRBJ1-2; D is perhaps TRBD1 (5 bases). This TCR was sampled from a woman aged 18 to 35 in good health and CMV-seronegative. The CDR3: CASSGGVISGYTF. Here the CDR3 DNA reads TGTGCCAGCAGTGGGGGGGTAATCTCTGGCTACACCTTC.